This T cell receptor beta chain was recorded in a study of blood T cells in healthy people across ages. Study in general: About one barcoded beta molecule per two T cells came from capture by template switching.

Peripheral blood samples of roughly 9.8 milliliters were drawn from each donor. This clonotype was found once. Using a J-beta primer mix together with a sample-barcoded 5' primer, a second PCR was run for roughly 7 to 11 cycles. At least 2.5 million CDR3-containing paired-end reads were obtained per sample. TCRdb reprocessed the 5' RACE reads with MiXCR, giving one entry per CDR3 protein. The sample has 800,000 to 950,000 distinct CDR3 sequences, approximately 49% seen once. Per the germline V gene, CDR1 is SGHVS and CDR2 is FNYEAQ. Trimming removed 4 bases from V and 6 bases from J; junction bases left unmatched: 9. The CDR3 extends over 15 amino acids.

V usage is TRBV7-6 and J usage is TRBJ1-5, with TRBD1 matching 7 bases. This clonotype was obtained from a man aged 25-45 years in good health. The sequenced material came from blood. This CDR3 reads CASSSTGNSGQPQHF. The DNA of the CDR3 is TGTGCCAGCAGCTCGACAGGGAATAGCGGTCAGCCCCAGCATTTT.